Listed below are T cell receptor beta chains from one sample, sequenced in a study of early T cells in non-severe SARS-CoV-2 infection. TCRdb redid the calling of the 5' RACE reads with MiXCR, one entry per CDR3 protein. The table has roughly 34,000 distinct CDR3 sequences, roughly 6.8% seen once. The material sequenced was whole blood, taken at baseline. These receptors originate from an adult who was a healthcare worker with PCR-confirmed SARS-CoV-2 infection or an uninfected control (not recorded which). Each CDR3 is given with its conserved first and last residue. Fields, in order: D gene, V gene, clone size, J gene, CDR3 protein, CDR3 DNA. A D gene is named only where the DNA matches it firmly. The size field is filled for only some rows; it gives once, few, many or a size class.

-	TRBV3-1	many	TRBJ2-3	CASSGQGDTQYF	TGTGCCAGCAGCGGTCAGGGGGATACGCAGTATTTT
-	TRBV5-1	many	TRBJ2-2	CASSPSKGELFF	TGCGCCAGCAGCCCCTCCAAAGGGGAGCTGTTTTTT
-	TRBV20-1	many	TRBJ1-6	CRTEVSTSYNSPLHF	TGCAGAACAGAGGTCAGCACCTCCTATAATTCACCCCTCCACTTT
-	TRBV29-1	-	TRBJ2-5	CSVGGSVETQYF	TGCAGCGTTGGGGGGAGCGTCGAGACCCAGTACTTC
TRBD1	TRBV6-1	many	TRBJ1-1	CASSIGTGGANTEAFF	TGTGCCAGCAGTATAGGGACAGGGGGCGCAAACACTGAAGCTTTCTTT
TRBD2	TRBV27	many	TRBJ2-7	CASNSGRWSYEQYF	TGTGCCAGCAATAGCGGGAGGTGGTCCTACGAGCAGTACTTC
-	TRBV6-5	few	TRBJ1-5	CASRPGAYSNQPQHF	TGTGCCAGCAGGCCCGGGGCTTATAGCAATCAGCCCCAGCATTTT
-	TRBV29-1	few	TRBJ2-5	CSVLPRQQETQYF	TGCAGCGTTCTTCCGAGACAGCAAGAGACCCAGTACTTC
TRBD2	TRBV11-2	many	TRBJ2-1	CASSPTSGTYNEQFF	TGTGCCAGCAGCCCGACTAGCGGCACATACAATGAGCAGTTCTTC
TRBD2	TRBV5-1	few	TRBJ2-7	CASSPRTGLIYEQYF	TGCGCCAGCAGCCCGAGGACGGGACTAATCTACGAGCAGTACTTC
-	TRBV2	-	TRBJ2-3	CTSGRGQDTQYF	TGTACCAGCGGTCGAGGCCAAGATACGCAGTATTTT
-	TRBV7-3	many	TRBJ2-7	CASSDTSGREQYF	TGTGCCAGCAGTGATACGTCCGGGCGCGAGCAGTACTTC
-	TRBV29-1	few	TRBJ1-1	CSAGRGEAFF	TGCAGCGCGGGCAGGGGTGAAGCTTTCTTT
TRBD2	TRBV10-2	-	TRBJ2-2	CASSPGLAGGRNTGELFF	TGCGCCAGCAGTCCGGGACTAGCGGGAGGTCGTAACACCGGGGAGCTGTTTTTT
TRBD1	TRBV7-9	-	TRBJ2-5	CASSLGQGIETQYF	TGTGCCAGCAGCTTAGGACAGGGCATCGAGACCCAGTACTTC
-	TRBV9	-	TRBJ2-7	CASSVDPLAQTYEQYF	TGTGCCAGCAGCGTAGATCCCCTAGCGCAAACCTACGAGCAGTACTTC
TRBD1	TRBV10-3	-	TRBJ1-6	CAISERQGESPLHF	TGTGCCATCAGTGAAAGACAGGGAGAATCACCCCTCCACTTT
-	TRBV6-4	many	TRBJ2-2	CASSVYSSDTGELFF	TGTGCCAGCAGTGTTTATAGCTCGGACACCGGGGAGCTGTTTTTT
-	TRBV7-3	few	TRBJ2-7	CASSSTGHEQYF	TGTGCCAGCAGCTCCACAGGGCACGAGCAGTACTTC
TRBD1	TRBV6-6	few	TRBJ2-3	CASTRQGDTQYF	TGTGCCAGCACCCGACAGGGCGATACGCAGTATTTT
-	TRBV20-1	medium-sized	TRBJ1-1	CSARVGGRATEAFF	TGCAGTGCTAGAGTAGGGGGGCGCGCCACTGAAGCTTTCTTT
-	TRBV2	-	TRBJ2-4	CASSDQVFDIQYF	TGTGCCAGCAGTGACCAAGTTTTCGACATTCAGTACTTC
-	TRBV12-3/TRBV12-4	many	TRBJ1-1	CASSLGVSNTEAFF	TGTGCCAGCAGTTTAGGGGTTTCGAACACTGAAGCTTTCTTT
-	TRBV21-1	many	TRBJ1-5	CASRNADGSNQPQHF	TGTGCCAGCAGGAATGCGGACGGAAGCAATCAGCCCCAGCATTTT
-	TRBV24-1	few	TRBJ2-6	CATSDPQGGISGANVLTF	TGTGCCACCAGTGATCCCCAGGGGGGCATCTCTGGGGCCAACGTCCTGACTTTC